These T cell receptor beta chains were read from a single sample in a study of blood T cell repertoires in COVID-19. TCRdb's table, derived via immunoSEQ multiplex PCR, lists solely in-frame clones and lacks some. The sample has 100,000 to 150,000 clones, over 75% seen once. Sequencing used peripheral blood. The origin of the receptors is a man of 80 years or more with active or convalescent COVID-19. CDR3s include the opening cysteine and the closing phenylalanine or tryptophan. D genes are given only for firm matches. Clone size is given for some rows only: seen once, a few or many times, or a class if the clone is expanded.

size	J	D	V	DNA	CDR3
-	TRBJ1-5	-	TRBV5-8	TGTGCCAGCAGCTTGGGCGGGCCTCCTAATCAGCCCCAGCATTTT	CASSLGGPPNQPQHF
-	TRBJ1-5	-	TRBV12-3/TRBV12-4	TGTGCCAGCAGTTTAAACTATCAGCCCCAGCATTTT	CASSLNYQPQHF
once	TRBJ1-4	TRBD1	TRBV9	TGTGCCAGCAGCACCAAGCCAACCGGGACAGGGGACGAAAAACTGTTTTTT	CASSTKPTGTGDEKLFF
-	TRBJ1-4	TRBD1	TRBV9	TGTGCCAGCAGCCCCCGACAGGGGACGAATGAAAAACTGTTTTTT	CASSPRQGTNEKLFF
-	TRBJ2-7	TRBD2	TRBV7-8	TGTGCCAGCAGCCCCTCATCCGGGACTAGCTCCTACGAGCAGTACTTC	CASSPSSGTSSYEQYF
few	TRBJ1-6	-	TRBV9	TGTGCCAGCAGCGCCCAGACAGCAATCTCCTATAATTCACCCCTCCACTTT	CASSAQTAISYNSPLHF
-	TRBJ2-5	-	TRBV4-1	TGCGCCAGCAGCCGGGCTAGCGCAACCCAAGAGACCCAGTACTTC	CASSRASATQETQYF
-	TRBJ2-1	TRBD2	TRBV7-3	TGTGCCAGCAGCTCCCTTAGCGGGGTTTACAATGAGCAGTTCTTC	CASSSLSGVYNEQFF
-	TRBJ2-6	-	TRBV6-6	TGTGCCAGCACCCTCAGGGCGACTGGGGCCAACGTCCTGACTTTC	CASTLRATGANVLTF
-	TRBJ1-2	-	TRBV7-2	TGTGCCAGCAGCTTAGGTCATCCCACCTTC	CASSLGHPTF
once	TRBJ2-2	TRBD1	TRBV24-1	TGTGCCACCAGTGACCCGAGGGACAGGGCGAACACCGGGGAGCTGTTTTTT	CATSDPRDRANTGELFF
once	TRBJ2-7	TRBD2	TRBV10-3	TGTGCCATCAAATCAGCGGGGGGCACCTACGAGCAGTACTTC	CAIKSAGGTYEQYF
-	TRBJ1-6	-	TRBV11-2	TGTGCCAGCAGCCCCGTCCAGGGGCGTTCACCCCTCCACTTT	CASSPVQGRSPLHF
-	TRBJ2-3	-	TRBV23-1	TGCGCCAGGAACATTACAGGGGACCCTCTGGGGGGAGGCACAGATACGCAGTATTTT	CARNITGDPLGGGTDTQYF
-	TRBJ1-5	TRBD1	TRBV11-3	TGTGCCAGCGACCTGAGATGGACAGGGGCCCCTTATAGCAATCAGCCCCAGCATTTT	CASDLRWTGAPYSNQPQHF
-	TRBJ2-2	TRBD2	TRBV3-1/TRBV3-2	TGTGCCAGCAGCGAAGGACTAGCGGGGGTCACCGGGGAGCTGTTTTTT	CASSEGLAGVTGELFF
-	TRBJ2-5	TRBD1	TRBV18	TGTGCCAGCTCACTTAGAAGCCGGGACAGGGGGCCGTGGGGGGAGACCCAGTACTTC	CASSLRSRDRGPWGETQYF
-	TRBJ2-7	TRBD1	TRBV5-6	TGTGCCAGCAGCTTGGGAGGGGGCGACTACGAGCAGTACTTC	CASSLGGGDYEQYF
few	TRBJ2-1	TRBD2	TRBV7-2	TGTGCCAGCAGCTTCGACGGGACTAGCTACAATGAGCAGTTCTTC	CASSFDGTSYNEQFF
once	TRBJ2-1	TRBD1	TRBV5-1	TGCGCCAGCAGTTTCTGGACAGGTGGGGATGAGCAGTTCTTC	CASSFWTGGDEQFF
-	TRBJ2-1	-	TRBV4-2	TGTGCCAGCAGCCTTCCCGGGACTTCAGACAATGAGCAGTTCTTC	CASSLPGTSDNEQFF
-	TRBJ2-7	TRBD2	TRBV18	TGTGCCAGCTCACTGACCGGGACTAGCGGGTCCTACGAGCAGTACTTC	CASSLTGTSGSYEQYF
-	TRBJ2-7	TRBD1	TRBV18	TGTGCCAGCTCACCAGGACAGGACCGCGCCTACGAGCAGTACTTC	CASSPGQDRAYEQYF
-	TRBJ2-2	-	TRBV9	TGTGCCAGCAGCGTAAGTTCGACCCCAGGGTCCGGGGAGCTGTTTTTT	CASSVSSTPGSGELFF
once	TRBJ1-6	TRBD1	TRBV7-9	TGTGCCAGCAGCTTGGACAGGGCGGTCCTCCACTTT	CASSLDRAVLHF
-	TRBJ2-7	TRBD1	TRBV7-2	TGTGCCAGCAGCTCCCCGGACAGGGCCCTCGAGCAGTACTTC	CASSSPDRALEQYF
-	TRBJ1-1	-	TRBV24-1	TGTGCCACCAGTGAGTTGGGAGGGGTGACCACTGAAGCTTTCTTT	CATSELGGVTTEAFF
-	TRBJ2-5	-	TRBV19	TGTGCCAGTAGAACACACCACAGGGCACCAGAGACCCAGTACTTC	CASRTHHRAPETQYF
-	TRBJ1-4	TRBD1	TRBV28	TGTGCCAGCAGTTTAAAGGGGACAGGGGGCGGCACTAATGAAAAACTGTTTTTT	CASSLKGTGGGTNEKLFF
-	TRBJ2-7	TRBD1	TRBV6-6	TGTGCCAGCAGGGACAGGGACACCGGTCGCCCAGAGCAGTACTTC	CASRDRDTGRPEQYF
-	TRBJ2-7	TRBD2	TRBV6-1	TGTGCCAGCAGTGAAGCGCCAGCGGGGGGCAGTGGGCAGTACTTC	CASSEAPAGGSGQYF